Below, 30 T cell receptor beta chains from the same sample are listed, as sequenced in a study of lymphopenia after photon versus proton radiotherapy. Sequenced by immunoSEQ multiplex PCR; TCRdb stores in-frame clones only, minus some. The table records tens of thousands of clones, around 87% of them present only once. Sequences were derived from peripheral blood, sampled from a patient treated with proton-based radiotherapy. The receptors here all came from a woman aged 55-69 years with cholangiocarcinoma. Some clones in this sample may be carry-over from other donors' samples.

V usage is TRBV30 and J usage is TRBJ1-2, with 10 bases aligning to TRBD1. Trimming removed 3 bases from V and 3 bases from J; junction bases left unmatched: 4. The CDR3 extends over 14 amino acids. Germline V gives CDR1 GTSNPN, CDR2 SVGIG (reference sequence). CDR3 region: CAWSDRGLHYGYTF. The CDR3 DNA reads TGTGCCTGGAGCGACAGGGGGCTTCACTATGGCTACACCTTC.

In the case of this clone: Additional DNA sequences in this sample encode the identical CDR3. This chain uses TRBV7-2 with TRBJ2-7; D may be TRBD2 (5 bases). The CDR3 sequence is 14 residues long. Trimming took off 4 bases at V and 2 bases at J, with 12 bases between the two ends. Germline assignment: CDR1 SGHTA and CDR2 FQGNSA. The CDR3 reads CASSSNRAAYEQYF. The CDR3 DNA follows: TGTGCCAGCAGCTCCAATCGAGCGGCCTACGAGCAGTACTTC.

The V and J genes are TRBV29-1 and TRBJ2-2; D tentatively reads TRBD1 or TRBD2 (7 bases each). CDR1 and CDR2 from the germline V gene are SQVTM and ANQGSEA. V shed 7 bases and J shed 8 bases, with 26 bases lying between them. The CDR3 is 16 amino acids. This CDR3 is CSARRGDRGFFGELFF. The CDR3, as DNA: TGCAGCGCCAGACGGGGGGACAGAGGGTTTTTTGGGGAGCTGTTTTTT.

This clone was observed a single time. V gene TRBV19 combines with J gene TRBJ1-3; D perhaps matches TRBD1 (5 bases). Germline V gene data show CDR1 as LNHDA and CDR2 as SQIVND (reference sequence). There are 16 residues in the CDR3. Trimming removed 1 base from V and 1 base from J, with 11 bases in between. The CDR3 sequence is CASSIGDLNSGNTIYF. The CDR3 bases are TGTGCCAGTAGTATAGGGGACTTAAATTCTGGAAACACCATATATTTT.

The chain employs TRBV18 and TRBJ1-4; D gene ambiguous. The CDR3 is 14 amino acids. The V end lost 5 bases, the J end lost 6 bases, and 13 bases lay between the germline ends. The germline gives CDR1 KGHSH, CDR2 LQKENI. This CDR3 is CASSTESWDEKLFF. CDR3 nucleotides: TGTGCCAGCTCAACTGAGAGCTGGGATGAAAAACTGTTTTTT.

The chain is built from TRBV6-6 and TRBJ2-7; unclear D gene. The germline CDR1 and CDR2 sequences are MNHNY and SVGAGI (reference sequence). V lost 6 bases and J lost 1, with 16 bases in between. The CDR3 extends over 15 amino acids. CDR3 sequence reads: CASRKGGGMSYEQYF. DNA for the CDR3: TGTGCCAGCAGAAAAGGTGGCGGAATGTCCTACGAGCAGTACTTC.

V gene TRBV7-3 combines with J gene TRBJ2-1, with 9 bases that match TRBD1. This CDR3 comprises 15 residues. Losses at the gene ends were 6 bases for V and 3 bases for J; bases not matched to a gene: 6. CDR1 is SGHTA and CDR2 is FQGTGA in the germline V gene. The CDR3 here is CASSQQGADYNEQFF. The CDR3 bases are TGTGCCAGCAGTCAACAGGGGGCAGACTACAATGAGCAGTTCTTC. The variable domain in full, completed from reference TRBV7-3 and TRBJ2-1, reads GAGVSQTPSNKVTEKGKYVELRCDPISGHTALYWYRQSLGQGPEFLIYFQGTGAADDSGLPNDRFFAVRPEGSVSTLKIQRTERGDSAVYLCASSQQGADYNEQFFGPGTRLTVL.

A note on this clone: A read error may produce the germline difference seen at one junction end. CDR3 DNA sequence: TGTGCTAGCAGCCCCACAACAGGGAACACCGGGGAGCTGTTTTTT. Its protein product is CASSPTTGNTGELFF. The V call is TRBV7-7, the J call TRBJ2-2; maybe TRBD1 (5 bases). Germline V gives CDR1 SSHAT, CDR2 FNYEAQ (reference sequence). This CDR3 comprises 15 residues.

The chain recombines TRBV19 with TRBJ2-3; 9 nucleotides line up with TRBD1. This CDR3 spans 17 amino acids. The V segment lost 4 bases and the J segment 1 base; nucleotides outside the gene matches: 9. Germline V gene lookup returns CDR1 LNHDA and CDR2 SQIVND (reference sequence). This CDR3 is CASSSQQGAFGTDTQYF. In DNA, the CDR3 is TGTGCCAGTAGTAGCCAACAGGGGGCTTTTGGCACAGATACGCAGTATTTT.

The table lists this clone with a few counts. This sequence joins TRBV19 and TRBJ2-7; D gene unclear. V lost 6 bases and J 4 bases, leaving 7 bases between the germline ends. Germline V gives CDR1 LNHDA, CDR2 SQIVND (reference sequence). The CDR3 spans 11 residues. This CDR3 is CASSNLYEQYF. The CDR3 DNA is TGTGCCAGTAGCAACTTATACGAGCAGTACTTC.

V is TRBV15 and J is TRBJ2-3; D remains unclear. V gave up 4 bases and J gave up 8 bases, with 16 bases separating them. The CDR3 sequence is 14 residues long. Germline loops: CDR1 LNHNV, CDR2 YYDKDF (reference sequence). The CDR3 DNA follows: TGTGCCACCAGCACCCGTTCACTCCCAGGTACGCAGTATTTT. Its translation: CATSTRSLPGTQYF.

The chain has TRBV2 and TRBJ2-7, with TRBD1 matching over 9 bases. The germline gives CDR1 SNHLY, CDR2 FYNNEI. The CDR3 is made up of 15 amino acids. With 7 bases clipped from V and 5 bases from J, the junction kept 12 bases outside the gene matches. CDR3: CASKAKTGGSHEQYF. In DNA form, the CDR3 reads TGTGCCAGCAAAGCTAAAACAGGGGGCTCTCACGAGCAGTACTTC.

CDR3 coding DNA: TGTGCCAGCAGTCAACAGGGGGAAGATGGCTACACCTTC. It specifies CASSQQGEDGYTF. The V and J genes are TRBV6-6 and TRBJ1-2, with 8 positions matching TRBD1. The CDR3 extends over 13 amino acids. After removal of 5 bases from V and 6 bases from J, the junction contained 5 bases not matched to a gene. Germline CDR1 MNHNY, CDR2 SVGAGI (reference sequence).

Here the CDR3 reads CASSPGLAASTDTQYF. Here the CDR3 DNA reads TGTGCCAGCAGCCCCGGACTAGCCGCAAGCACAGATACGCAGTATTTT. The V gene is TRBV7-2, the J gene TRBJ2-3; 8 bases are a match to TRBD2. The CDR3 runs to 16 residues. CDR1 SGHTA and CDR2 FQGNSA come from the germline V gene. Losses at the gene ends were 5 bases for V and 0 bases for J; bases not matched to a gene: 7.

The chain is built from TRBV6-5 and TRBJ1-1; 9 positions match TRBD1. The length of the CDR3 is 15 residues. Looked up from germline, CDR1 is MNHEY and CDR2 is SVGAGI. V shed 2 bases, J shed 2 bases, and the junction held 3 bases outside the gene matches. Here the CDR3 DNA reads TGTGCCAGCAGTTACCGGGGACAGGGTAACACTGAAGCTTTCTTT. Its translation: CASSYRGQGNTEAFF.

The chain uses TRBV30 and TRBJ1-5; D unclear. The germline V gene has CDR1 GTSNPN and CDR2 SVGIG (reference sequence). The CDR3 spans 14 residues. V lost 1 base to trimming and J lost 8 bases, with 15 bases between them. Here the CDR3 DNA reads TGTGCCTGGAGTGGAGTCCACCCTGGGAAGCCCCAGCATTTT. Translated, it gives CAWSGVHPGKPQHF. The full variable domain, with the rest looked up from reference TRBV30 and TRBJ1-5, is SQTIHQWPATLVQPVGSPLSLECTVEGTSNPNLYWYRQAAGRGLQLLFYSVGIGQISSEVPQNLSASRPQDRQFILSSKKLLLSDSGFYLCAWSGVHPGKPQHFGDGTRLSIL.

The rearrangement joins TRBV7-6 to TRBJ1-1, with 8 bases aligning to TRBD1. The CDR3 sequence is 15 residues long. Germline V lookup: CDR1 SGHVS, CDR2 FNYEAQ. The V gene end was trimmed by 7 bases and the J gene end by 4 bases; junction bases not matched to a gene: 11. The CDR3 DNA reads TGTGCCAGCACACGGACAGGGAAAGGTATCACTGAAGCTTTCTTT. It is translated as CASTRTGKGITEAFF.

V gene TRBV29-1 combines with J gene TRBJ2-1; D is perhaps TRBD1 (5 bases). Trimming took off 8 bases at V and 3 bases at J, with 11 bases between the two ends. Per germline, CDR1 SQVTM and CDR2 ANQGSEA. This CDR3 has 12 residues. CDR3 sequence (DNA): TGCAGCCCATCCAGGGTCTACAATGAGCAGTTCTTC. Translation gives CSPSRVYNEQFF.

The chain couples TRBV9 to TRBJ1-4, with D possibly matching TRBD1 (5 bases). Germline CDR1 reads SGDLS; CDR2 reads YYNGEE. Trimming pared 3 bases from V and 3 bases from J, leaving 12 bases between. This CDR3 contains 15 residues. CDR3 coding DNA: TGTGCCAGCAGCGGCTGGGGGAAACCTAATGAAAAACTGTTTTTT. Translated: CASSGWGKPNEKLFF. Filled out from reference TRBV9 and TRBJ1-4, the complete variable domain reads DSGVTQTPKHLITATGQRVTLRCSPRSGDLSVYWYQQSLDQGLQFLIQYYNGEERAKGNILERFSAQQFPDLHSELNLSSLELGDSALYFCASSGWGKPNEKLFFGSGTQLSVL.

The V call is TRBV6-5, the J call TRBJ1-5; D not certain. Trimming cost V 4 bases and J 9 bases, with 13 bases left between them. The CDR3 contains 13 residues. Germline V CDR1 and CDR2: MNHEY, SVGAGI. The CDR3 region has the DNA TGTGCCAGCAGTTCCACACTGGAAGGGCCCCAGCATTTT. Protein sequence: CASSSTLEGPQHF.

The sample holds a few counts of this clone. The gene calls are TRBV29-1 and TRBJ1-2; 8 bases are shared with TRBD1. The CDR3 totals 12 residues. J lost 8 bases, V lost 4 bases, and 6 bases had no gene match. Looked up from germline, CDR1 is SQVTM and CDR2 is ANQGSEA. The CDR3, as DNA: TGCAGCGTTGTACAGGGGGTGCGGGGCTACACCTTC. Protein product: CSVVQGVRGYTF.

This clone was picked up a small number of times. In nucleotides, the CDR3 is TGTGCCAGCAGTTACGACACTAATTCACCCCTCCACTTT. Translated, it gives CASSYDTNSPLHF. The chain uses TRBV7-6 and TRBJ1-6; D remains ambiguous. This CDR3 has 13 amino acids. V gave up 6 bases and J gave up 6 bases, with 9 bases separating them. Germline CDR1 reads SGHVS; CDR2 reads FNYEAQ.

The V call is TRBV30, the J call TRBJ2-2; D is uncertain. The CDR3 loop spans 13 amino acids. V lost 3 bases and J 1 base, leaving 6 bases between the germline ends. Germline V gives CDR1 GTSNPN, CDR2 SVGIG (reference sequence). CDR3 nucleotide sequence: TGTGCCTGGAGATGGGGGAACACCGGGGAGCTGTTTTTT. Its protein is CAWRWGNTGELFF.

The genes are TRBV9 and TRBJ2-3; D remains ambiguous. The V end lost 4 bases, the J end lost 2 bases, and 11 bases lay between the germline ends. CDR1 and CDR2 (germline): SGDLS, YYNGEE. The CDR3 has 14 amino acids. CDR3 nucleotides: TGTGCCAGCAGCCTTTCCGGGTACACAGATACGCAGTATTTT. The encoded protein is CASSLSGYTDTQYF.

The rearrangement uses TRBV6-1 and TRBJ1-2; D possibly corresponds to TRBD1 (5 bases). The CDR3 contains 14 residues. Germline values: CDR1 MNHNS, CDR2 SASEGT. Trimming took off 1 base at V and 4 bases at J, with 10 bases between the two ends. The DNA of the CDR3 is TGTGCCAGCAGTGAAGGGGGCAGCCTCTATGGCTACACCTTC. It encodes CASSEGGSLYGYTF.

The chain carries TRBV7-8 and TRBJ2-2, with D perhaps TRBD1 or TRBD2 (5 bases each). Between the trimmed V and J ends, which lost 5 bases and 6 bases, there was a span of 16 bases. CDR1 is SGHVS and CDR2 is FQNEAQ in the germline V gene. The length of the CDR3 is 15 residues. CDR3 coding DNA: TGTGCCAGCAGCCCAGTTGAGGGGCGGGCCGGGGAGCTGTTTTTT. This sequence encodes CASSPVEGRAGELFF.

CDR3 bases: TGTGCCAGCAGCTTAGGATCCTTAGGGACAGATACGCAGTATTTT. Protein sequence: CASSLGSLGTDTQYF. The V and J genes are TRBV7-2 and TRBJ2-3; D gene uncertain. The V gene lost 1 base and the J gene lost 3 bases, with 11 bases spanning the gap. CDR3 length: 15 residues. The germline CDR1 and CDR2 sequences are SGHTA and FQGNSA.

The rearrangement joins TRBV15 to TRBJ1-1; D is possibly TRBD1 (5 bases). V shed 5 bases and J shed 8 bases, with 12 bases lying between them. The CDR3 runs 12 residues. Germline loops: CDR1 LNHNV, CDR2 YYDKDF (reference sequence). Here the CDR3 DNA reads TGTGCCACCAGCGATTTGGGGGTAGAAGCTTTCTTT. It specifies CATSDLGVEAFF.

The chain recombines TRBV5-1 with TRBJ1-6; the D is unclear. The germline CDR1 and CDR2 sequences are SGHRS and YFSETQ. V was pared by 0 bases and J by 9 bases, with 7 bases between. The CDR3 sequence is 13 residues long. Written as DNA, the CDR3 is TGCGCCAGCAGCTTGGAATTGGGTTCACCCCTCCACTTT. Its translation is CASSLELGSPLHF.

The V gene is TRBV5-1, the J gene TRBJ2-3, with 10 bases identical to TRBD2. The length of the CDR3 is 18 residues. J lost 6 bases, V lost 0 bases, and 13 bases had no gene match. The V gene's germline CDR1 is SGHRS and CDR2 YFSETQ. This CDR3 reads CASSLGLAGAGGADTQYF. The CDR3 DNA follows: TGCGCCAGCAGCTTGGGCCTAGCGGGAGCGGGAGGGGCCGATACGCAGTATTTT.